This paragraph covers one T cell receptor (beta chain) sequence. The antigen is not known. The study sequenced cultured CD4+ T cell DNA using the Oncomine TCR Beta short-read assay. MiXCR, run by TCRdb on the PCR reads, gives a single entry per CDR3 protein. The sample carries 10,000 to 13,000 distinct CDR3 sequences, around 66% recorded once. The record originates from a study of vaccination and CD4 T cells after COVID-19. In the study overall: Investigators took post-vaccine samples a median about 65 days after dose two, within a range of 14 to 241.

Documented treatment: approximately 10-day PBMC culture with coronavirus spike peptide pools or control peptides (ViraFEST assay). The clonotype was recovered from a human donor who had recovered from COVID-19. The sample taken for sequencing was CD4+ T cells from blood, cultured in vitro.

The chain's CDR3 is CSAIKTDTQYF. Here the CDR3 DNA reads TGCAGTGCCATAAAGACAGATACGCAGTATTTT. The rearrangement uses TRBV20-1 and TRBJ2-3; D is unresolved. CDR1 is DFQATT and CDR2 is SNEGSKA in the germline V gene (reference sequence). V was shortened by 6 bases and J by 3 bases, with 7 bases between the two germline ends. The CDR3 sequence is 11 residues long.